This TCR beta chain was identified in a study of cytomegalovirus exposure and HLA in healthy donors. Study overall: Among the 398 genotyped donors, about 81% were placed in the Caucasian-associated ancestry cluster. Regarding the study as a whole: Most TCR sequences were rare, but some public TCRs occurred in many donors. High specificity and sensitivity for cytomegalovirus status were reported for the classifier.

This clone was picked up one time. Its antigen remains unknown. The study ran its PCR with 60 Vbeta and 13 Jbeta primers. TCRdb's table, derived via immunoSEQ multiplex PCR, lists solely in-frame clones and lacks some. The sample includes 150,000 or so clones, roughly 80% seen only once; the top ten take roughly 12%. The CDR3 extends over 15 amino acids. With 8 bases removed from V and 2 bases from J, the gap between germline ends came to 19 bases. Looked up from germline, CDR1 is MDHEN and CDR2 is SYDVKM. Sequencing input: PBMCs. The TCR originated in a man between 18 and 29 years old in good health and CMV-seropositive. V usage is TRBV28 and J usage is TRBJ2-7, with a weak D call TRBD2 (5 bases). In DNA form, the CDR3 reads TGTGCCAGCGTTTCGGGGAGAGGGTTCGCCTACGAGCAGTACTTC. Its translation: CASVSGRGFAYEQYF.